The 14 T cell receptor beta chains below come from one sample, sequenced in a study of cytotoxic CD8 clonotypes in ibrutinib-treated CLL. Method: immunoSEQ multiplex PCR; TCRdb's copy keeps in-frame clones and lacks some. The sample lists tens of thousands of clones; nearly 55% were seen once. Sample: PBMCs, taken at disease progression, from a patient treated with ibrutinib. The source is a human donor with chronic lymphocytic leukemia.

A few counts support this clone. The J gene is TRBJ2-7, the V gene TRBV11-2; TRBD1 aligns across 8 bases. Germline loops: CDR1 SGHAT, CDR2 FQNNGV. Trimming took 1 base from V and 0 from J; bases not matched to a gene: 5. CDR3 length: 16 amino acids. CDR3 in amino acids: CASSLGSGGISYEQYF. The DNA for the CDR3 is TGTGCCAGCAGCTTAGGCTCAGGGGGCATCTCCTACGAGCAGTACTTC.

CDR3 nucleotide sequence: TGTGCCAGCAGCCAAGACGGAGTTGGACTAGCGGGGGGGCTAGGAGATACGCAGTATTTT. It translates to CASSQDGVGLAGGLGDTQYF. The rearrangement uses TRBV14 and TRBJ2-3; TRBD2 aligns across 15 bases. J lost 5 bases, V lost 0 bases, and 12 bases had no gene match. Germline V gives CDR1 SGHDN, CDR2 FVKESK. The CDR3 consists of 20 residues.

J is TRBJ1-2 and V is TRBV7-6; the D gene is possibly TRBD1 (6 bases). The CDR3 has 16 residues. Trimming removed 6 bases at V and 8 bases at J, with 25 bases between. Per the germline V gene, CDR1 is SGHVS and CDR2 is FNYEAQ. CDR3 in amino acids: CASRTQPGAGVGGYTF. CDR3 sequence (DNA): TGTGCCAGCAGGACACAGCCCGGGGCAGGGGTCGGAGGCTACACCTTC.

This chain uses TRBV9 with TRBJ2-1, with TRBD2 matching 9 bases. J gave up 0 bases and V 1 base, and 14 bases lay outside the gene matches. The germline CDR1 and CDR2 sequences are SGDLS and YYNGEE. The CDR3 length is 20 residues. The CDR3 DNA reads TGTGCCAGCAGCGTAATGCTAGCGGGACCTGAGCCCAACTCCTACAATGAGCAGTTCTTC. Amino acid sequence: CASSVMLAGPEPNSYNEQFF.

This clone has only one observation. At one end the junction does not follow the germline gene, possibly because of a read error. This chain connects TRBV28 to TRBJ2-2, with TRBD1 as a possible D gene (6 bases). The germline CDR1 and CDR2 sequences are MDHEN and SYDVKM. The CDR3 sequence is 15 residues long. The CDR3 sequence is CDSRQTGNGAGELFF. As DNA, the CDR3 is TGTGACAGCAGACAAACAGGGAATGGCGCCGGGGAGCTGTTTTTT.

This clone was seen a few times. This chain connects TRBV14 to TRBJ2-2; D might be TRBD1 (6 bases). This CDR3 has 14 amino acids. V lost 4 bases and J lost 8, with 14 bases in between. Germline CDR1 and CDR2: SGHDN and FVKESK. In nucleotides, the CDR3 is TGTGCCAGCAGCCCGGACAGTTGGGAAGGGGAGCTGTTTTTT. It encodes CASSPDSWEGELFF.

This clone was counted a few times. V gene TRBV11-3 combines with J gene TRBJ1-1, with a tentative D call TRBD1 (6 bases). CDR1 is SGHNT, CDR2 YENEEA, per germline. V was clipped by 4 bases and J by 5 bases, with 11 bases between them. The CDR3 runs 13 residues. CDR3 coding DNA: TGTGCCAGCAGCTGGTCCGACAGGACTGAAGCTTTCTTT. Translation: CASSWSDRTEAFF. Full variable domain (remainder filled in from reference TRBV11-3 and TRBJ1-1): EAGVVQSPRYKIIEKKQPVAFWCNPISGHNTLYWYLQNLGQGPELLIRYENEEAVDDSQLPKDRFSAERLKGVDSTLKIQPAELGDSAVYLCASSWSDRTEAFFGQGTRLTVV.

This clone was detected a few times. The V and J genes are TRBV9 and TRBJ2-3; D not resolved. Germline V gives CDR1 SGDLS, CDR2 YYNGEE. The CDR3 runs to 13 residues. The V end lost 0 bases, the J end lost 0 bases, and 2 bases lay between the germline ends. This chain's CDR3 is CASSVASTDTQYF. As DNA, the CDR3 is TGTGCCAGCAGCGTAGCTAGCACAGATACGCAGTATTTT.

The gene calls are TRBV27 and TRBJ1-1; no clear D. CDR1 and CDR2 (germline): MNHEY, SMNVEV (reference sequence). Trimming cost V 6 bases and J 3 bases, with 14 bases left between them. The CDR3 has 14 residues. The CDR3 nucleotides are TGTGCCAGCAGCCGAATAGGGAGGGACACTGAAGCTTTCTTT. Its protein is CASSRIGRDTEAFF.

The genes are TRBV7-2 and TRBJ1-1; 9 nucleotides line up with TRBD1. Per germline, CDR1 SGHTA and CDR2 FQGNSA. The J segment lost 8 bases and the V segment lost 4 bases, leaving 11 bases of the junction unmatched. The CDR3 has 15 amino acids. In nucleotides, the CDR3 is TGTGCCAGCAGCTCCTCCGGGACAGGGAGGGGGGAAGCTTTCTTT. Translated: CASSSSGTGRGEAFF.

The J gene is TRBJ2-1, the V gene TRBV18; 7 nucleotides match TRBD1. V shed 3 bases, J shed 4 bases, and the junction held 3 bases outside the gene matches. The germline CDR1 and CDR2 sequences are KGHSH and LQKENI. The length of the CDR3 is 14 residues. CDR3 residues: CASSPTTGYNEQFF. CDR3 sequence (DNA): TGTGCCAGCTCACCTACGACAGGGTACAATGAGCAGTTCTTC.

This clone has only a few counts. The chain carries TRBV11-2 and TRBJ2-5, with D perhaps TRBD1 or TRBD2 (5 bases each). The CDR3 consists of 17 residues. The germline V gene encodes CDR1 SGHAT and CDR2 FQNNGV. V shed 0 bases and J shed 4 bases, with 18 bases lying between them. The CDR3 region is CASSLEGVSRGRETQYF. The CDR3 DNA reads as TGTGCCAGCAGCTTAGAAGGCGTATCACGGGGCAGAGAGACCCAGTACTTC.

V gene TRBV27 combines with J gene TRBJ2-7; D gene uncertain. V was shortened by 1 base and J by 0 bases, with 4 bases between the two germline ends. This CDR3 has 13 amino acids. Germline V gene data show CDR1 as MNHEY and CDR2 as SMNVEV (reference sequence). CDR3 nucleotides: TGTGCCAGCAGTTTATTAAGCTCCTACGAGCAGTACTTC. Amino acids: CASSLLSSYEQYF.

A single count supports this clone. The V and J genes are TRBV7-2 and TRBJ2-3; TRBD2 matches at 8 bases. Germline V gene sequence: CDR1 SGHTA, CDR2 FQGNSA. This CDR3 contains 18 residues. The J segment lost 1 base and the V segment lost 0 bases, leaving 9 bases of the junction unmatched. CDR3 sequence reads: CASSLAWGSGARTDTQYF. CDR3 bases: TGTGCCAGCAGCTTAGCGTGGGGTAGCGGGGCTCGCACAGATACGCAGTATTTT.